The 26 T cell receptor beta chains presented below share a single source sample, sequenced in a study of blood T cell repertoires in COVID-19. Sequencing was performed with immunoSEQ multiplex PCR; in TCRdb, only in-frame clones are kept and a portion is missing. This table holds 150,000 to 200,000 clones, less than 90% found once. The sequenced sample consisted of peripheral blood. The source is a woman aged 60-75 years with COVID-19, enrolled during active disease.

J is TRBJ2-3 and V is TRBV1; the table's TRBD2 call for D was not verified on the DNA. TRBV1 is labeled a pseudogene. There are 18 residues in the CDR3. The CDR3 loop is CTSSQGDWTSGIRDTQYF. CDR3 bases: TGCACCAGCAGCCAAGGCGACTGGACTAGCGGGATTAGGGATACGCAGTATTTT.

V is TRBV2 and J is TRBJ1-4, with D perhaps TRBD1 (5 bases). This CDR3 contains 14 residues. V lost 5 bases and J lost 8, with 15 bases in between. Germline CDR1 is SNHLY and CDR2 is FYNNEI. The CDR3 loop is CASSPSGWAEKLFF. For the CDR3, the DNA is TGTGCCAGCAGTCCTTCAGGGTGGGCGGAAAAACTGTTTTTT. Full variable domain (remainder filled in from reference TRBV2 and TRBJ1-4): EPEVTQTPSHQVTQMGQEVILRCVPISNHLYFYWYRQILGQKVEFLVSFYNNEISEKSEIFDDQFSVERPDGSNFTLKIRSTKLEDSAMYFCASSPSGWAEKLFFGSGTQLSVL.

The chain employs TRBV7-8 and TRBJ1-5, with 7 bases fitting TRBD1. CDR1 is SGHVS and CDR2 is FQNEAQ in the germline V gene. The CDR3 has 13 amino acids. Germline trimming cut 8 bases from V and 5 bases from J; bases unmatched to any gene: 6. The CDR3: CASGRQGYQPQHF. CDR3 bases: TGTGCCAGCGGCCGACAGGGCTATCAGCCCCAGCATTTT. Supplemented by reference TRBV7-8 and TRBJ1-5, the full variable domain reads GAGVSQSPRYKVAKRGQDVALRCDPISGHVSLFWYQQALGQGPEFLTYFQNEAQLDKSGLPSDRFFAERPEGSVSTLKIQRTQQEDSAVYLCASGRQGYQPQHFGDGTRLSIL.

The rearrangement links TRBV4-2 to TRBJ1-4; 11 nucleotides match TRBD1. The V gene's germline CDR1 is LGHNA and CDR2 YNFKEQ. The V gene end was trimmed by 1 base and the J gene end by 7 bases; junction bases not matched to a gene: 2. This CDR3 has 15 amino acids. CDR3 coding DNA: TGTGCCAGCAGCCAAGTGGGGACAGGGGGTGAAAAACTGTTTTTT. Protein product: CASSQVGTGGEKLFF.

This clone was counted a few times. The chain links TRBV4-3 to TRBJ2-3; D may be TRBD2 (5 bases). V was clipped by 3 bases and J by 0 bases, with 10 bases between them. In germline, CDR1 is LGHNA, CDR2 YSLEER. This CDR3 is 15 amino acids long. The CDR3 nucleotides read TGCGCCAGCAGCCAGTTAGCGAGTAGCACAGATACGCAGTATTTT. Protein: CASSQLASSTDTQYF.

The chain recombines TRBV11-2 with TRBJ2-3; 12 nucleotides agree with TRBD2. Germline V gene sequence: CDR1 SGHAT, CDR2 FQNNGV. The CDR3 has 17 residues. V lost 3 bases to trimming and J lost 3 bases; unmatched junction nucleotides: 7. The CDR3 protein is CASSFSSGRALTDTQYF. The DNA of the CDR3 is TGTGCCAGCAGCTTCTCTAGCGGGAGGGCATTAACAGATACGCAGTATTTT. Together with reference TRBV11-2 and TRBJ2-3, the CDR3 gives the full variable domain: EAGVAQSPRYKIIEKRQSVAFWCNPISGHATLYWYQQILGQGPKLLIQFQNNGVVDDSQLPKDRFSAERLKGVDSTLKIQPAKLEDSAVYLCASSFSSGRALTDTQYFGPGTRLTVL.

The chain uses TRBV7-9 and TRBJ2-1; 8 nucleotides agree with TRBD2. CDR3 size: 12 residues. Losses at the gene ends were 3 bases for V and 14 bases for J; bases not matched to a gene: 6. Germline V gives CDR1 SEHNR, CDR2 FQNEAQ (reference sequence). CDR3 protein: CASSFQTSEKFF. CDR3 coding DNA: TGTGCCAGCAGCTTCCAGACTAGCGAGAAGTTCTTC. The entire variable domain, with the rest obtained from reference TRBV7-9 and TRBJ2-1, is as follows: DTGVSQNPRHKITKRGQNVTFRCDPISEHNRLYWYRQTLGQGPEFLTYFQNEAQLEKSRLLSDRFSAERPKGSFSTLEIQRTEQGDSAMYLCASSFQTSEKFFGPGTRLTVL.

This clone has only one observation. This clone may be a read error of a much larger clone one base away. At the DNA level, this CDR3 is encoded by other sequences in the same sample as well. CDR3 sequence (DNA): TGTGCCAGCAGCCCCCGCGGGGGGTATGGCTACACCTTC. As protein: CASSPRGGYGYTF. The V call is TRBV5-4, the J call TRBJ1-2; D possibly corresponds to TRBD1 (5 bases). With 4 bases removed from V and 5 bases from J, the gap between germline ends came to 12 bases. Germline V gene lookup returns CDR1 SGHNT and CDR2 YYREEE (reference sequence). This CDR3 spans 13 amino acids.

This chain connects TRBV6-5 to TRBJ1-6; 9 bases fit TRBD1. Germline CDR1 reads MNHEY; CDR2 reads SVGAGI. V dropped 6 bases and J dropped 8; count of bases not matched to a gene: 8. This CDR3 is built from 15 residues. The CDR3 DNA is TGTGCCAGCAGGGTGAAGGGACAGGGCGATTCACCCCTCCACTTT. Protein: CASRVKGQGDSPLHF.

This chain connects TRBV9 to TRBJ2-7; perhaps TRBD1 as D (6 bases). CDR3 size: 14 residues. V was trimmed by 4 bases and J by 0 bases, leaving 11 bases between them. Germline CDR1 SGDLS, CDR2 YYNGEE. The CDR3 sequence is CASSPRDISYEQYF. As DNA, the CDR3 is TGTGCCAGCAGCCCCCGGGACATCTCCTACGAGCAGTACTTC.

The CDR3 sequence is CASSARGQLNTGELFF. For the CDR3, the DNA is TGTGCCAGTAGTGCCCGGGGACAGCTAAACACCGGGGAGCTGTTTTTT. The chain is built from TRBV19 and TRBJ2-2; TRBD1 aligns across 7 bases. Germline lookup yields CDR1 LNHDA and CDR2 SQIVND (reference sequence). The junction had 8 bases not matched to a gene; V was cut back by 5 bases and J by 2 bases. The CDR3 length is 16 residues. Full variable domain (outside the CDR3, taken from reference TRBV19 and TRBJ2-2): DGGITQSPKYLFRKEGQNVTLSCEQNLNHDAMYWYRQDPGQGLRLIYYSQIVNDFQKGDIAEGYSVSREKKESFPLTVTSAQKNPTAFYLCASSARGQLNTGELFFGEGSRLTVL.

This clone appeared a single time. The genes are TRBV10-3 and TRBJ2-7; the match to TRBD1 covers 9 bases. The CDR3 contains 15 residues. Germline V gives CDR1 ENHRY, CDR2 SYGVKD. The V gene end was trimmed by 0 bases and the J gene end by 3 bases; junction bases not matched to a gene: 3. CDR3 bases: TGTGCCATCAGTGAGTCCAGGGACAGGGTCTACGAGCAGTACTTC. Amino acid sequence: CAISESRDRVYEQYF.

The J gene is TRBJ1-2, the V gene TRBV18; 8 nucleotides agree with TRBD1. CDR3 length equals 16 residues. Per the germline V gene, CDR1 is KGHSH and CDR2 is LQKENI. Trimming at V came to 3 bases and at J to 1 base, leaving 7 bases not matched to a gene. This chain's CDR3 is CASSPTGQGDNYGYTF. Here the CDR3 DNA reads TGTGCCAGCTCACCGACTGGACAGGGTGATAACTATGGCTACACCTTC.

The V and J genes are TRBV9 and TRBJ2-2; 9 nucleotides line up with TRBD2. The junction had 4 bases not matched to a gene; V was cut back by 3 bases and J by 4 bases. The CDR3 extends over 15 amino acids. The germline gives CDR1 SGDLS, CDR2 YYNGEE. This chain's CDR3 is CASSDSGRSTGELFF. As DNA, the CDR3 is TGTGCCAGCAGCGATAGCGGGAGAAGCACCGGGGAGCTGTTTTTT.

The chain is built from TRBV5-1 and TRBJ2-7; 7 bases line up with TRBD1. Looked up from germline, CDR1 is SGHRS and CDR2 is YFSETQ. Trimming removed 4 bases from V and 2 bases from J; junction bases left unmatched: 9. The CDR3 runs to 15 residues. The CDR3 nucleotides are TGCGCCAGCAGCCCGCTACAGGGGCTTACCTACGAGCAGTACTTC. Translation gives CASSPLQGLTYEQYF.

V usage is TRBV11-2 and J usage is TRBJ1-1; D may be TRBD1 (6 bases). Per the germline V gene, CDR1 is SGHAT and CDR2 is FQNNGV. The CDR3 spans 12 residues. The germline V and J ends were trimmed by 5 bases and 7 bases, with 11 bases remaining between them. In DNA form, the CDR3 reads TGTGCCAGCAGCGGTAGGACAGTTGAAGCTTTCTTT. It encodes CASSGRTVEAFF.

This chain links TRBV29-1 with TRBJ1-1; tentatively, D is TRBD1 (5 bases). CDR1 and CDR2 (germline): SQVTM, ANQGSEA. V was shortened by 4 bases and J by 0 bases, with 12 bases between the two germline ends. This CDR3 is built from 14 residues. CDR3 residues: CSVVGVPMNTEAFF. CDR3 bases: TGCAGCGTTGTAGGGGTCCCCATGAACACTGAAGCTTTCTTT.

The gene calls are TRBV30 and TRBJ1-1; TRBD1 matches 9 bases. Germline lookup yields CDR1 GTSNPN and CDR2 SVGIG (reference sequence). The V gene end was trimmed by 7 bases and the J gene end by 4 bases; junction bases not matched to a gene: 7. This CDR3 region has 13 residues. The DNA of the CDR3 is TGTGCCTCGGACAGGGGACGGGCCACTGAAGCTTTCTTT. Its protein product is CASDRGRATEAFF.

The rearrangement links TRBV4-3 to TRBJ2-7, with 10 positions matching TRBD2. The CDR3 sequence is 16 residues long. Germline CDR1 reads LGHNA; CDR2 reads YSLEER. Unmatched junction bases numbered 5, after V lost 0 bases and J lost 3 bases. Written as DNA, the CDR3 is TGCGCCAGCAGCCAAGATACAATAGCGGGAGGCTACGAGCAGTACTTC. Protein product: CASSQDTIAGGYEQYF.

This chain joins TRBV28 and TRBJ1-5; 7 bases match TRBD1. This CDR3 has 14 amino acids. V shed 10 bases, J shed 3 bases, and the junction held 9 bases outside the gene matches. Germline V gives CDR1 MDHEN, CDR2 SYDVKM. The CDR3 sequence: CATRSGGLNQPQHF. CDR3 coding DNA: TGTGCCACCCGCTCAGGGGGGCTCAATCAGCCCCAGCATTTT.

The chain links TRBV11-2 to TRBJ1-2; 7 bases are a match to TRBD1. Trimming removed 5 bases from V and 8 bases from J; junction bases left unmatched: 11. Germline CDR1 and CDR2: SGHAT and FQNNGV. The CDR3 is 14 amino acids. The CDR3 sequence is CASSSVKGAWGYTF. CDR3 nucleotides: TGTGCCAGCAGCAGCGTAAAGGGGGCGTGGGGCTACACCTTC.

The chain employs TRBV20-1 and TRBJ2-7, with D maybe TRBD1 (6 bases). In germline, CDR1 is DFQATT, CDR2 SNEGSKA (reference sequence). V shed 4 bases and J shed 3 bases, with 7 bases lying between them. This CDR3 has 11 residues. This CDR3 reads CSANRDYEQYF. CDR3 sequence (DNA): TGCAGTGCTAACAGGGACTACGAGCAGTACTTC.

The V call is TRBV6-5, the J call TRBJ1-2; 7 bases match TRBD1. J gave up 4 bases and V 6 bases, and 5 bases lay outside the gene matches. This CDR3 is 13 amino acids long. Germline V gives CDR1 MNHEY, CDR2 SVGAGI. The CDR3 loop is CASRSRGTYGYTF. As DNA, the CDR3 is TGTGCCAGCAGATCCAGGGGGACCTATGGCTACACCTTC.

The chain couples TRBV13 to TRBJ2-7; the match to TRBD2 covers 14 bases. The V gene end was trimmed by 4 bases and the J gene end by 6 bases; junction bases not matched to a gene: 23. This CDR3 contains 21 residues. Germline V gene sequence: CDR1 PRHDT, CDR2 FYEKMQ (reference sequence). For the CDR3, the DNA is TGTGCCAGCAGCTCCTTCTCAGCGACTAGCGGGAGGGCCGGCCTCCCCGCCGAGCAGTACTTC. Translating it yields CASSSFSATSGRAGLPAEQYF.

V gene TRBV6-5 combines with J gene TRBJ2-1; TRBD2 matches 7 bases. The trim removed 7 bases at V and 6 bases at J, leaving 6 bases unmatched. This CDR3 spans 13 amino acids. Per the germline V gene, CDR1 is MNHEY and CDR2 is SVGAGI. For the CDR3, the DNA is TGTGCCAGCAAAGAACTAGCGTCCAATGAGCAGTTCTTC. Its protein is CASKELASNEQFF.

This clone was picked up one time. The genes are TRBV4-2 and TRBJ2-1; 12 positions agree with TRBD2. J gave up 6 bases and V 5 bases, and 8 bases lay outside the gene matches. CDR1 and CDR2 (germline): LGHNA, YNFKEQ. This CDR3 contains 16 residues. The CDR3 here is CASSTQLAGGGNEQFF. DNA of the CDR3: TGTGCCAGCAGCACCCAACTAGCGGGAGGCGGCAATGAGCAGTTCTTC.